This note documents a single TCR beta chain sequence. Antigen specificity is unknown. Nashville, Tennessee was home to all donors, who were Caucasian adults. Assay execution took place at the deep level. The repertoire was sequenced with immunoSEQ multiplex PCR; TCRdb's copy has only in-frame clones and lacks some. Among 950,000 to 1,100,000 clones listed, 75% to 80% were seen once. This entry belongs to a study of shared clonotypes between healthy human individuals. There are 13 residues in the CDR3. Germline values: CDR1 SGHNT, CDR2 YYREEE (reference sequence). V was clipped by 5 bases and J by 0 bases, with 8 bases between them. Whole-study results and caveats: Generally, naive subsets (rather than memory subsets) showed larger estimated richness.

The chain carries TRBV5-4 and TRBJ1-1; D gene ambiguous. Sequencing input: memory CD4+ T cells from PBMCs. As to subset: CD45RA-negative fraction. The sequence was collected from a man aged 18 to 35 in good health. Some clones in this sample may be carry-over from other donors' samples. The CDR3 reads CASSIGLNTEAFF. The CDR3 DNA reads as TGTGCCAGCAGTATAGGTTTGAACACTGAAGCTTTCTTT.